This T cell receptor (beta chain) is from a study of neurological immune-mediated disorders. Overall study context: There were around 34 multiple sclerosis patients; approximately 30 were relapsing-remitting and 3 were secondary progressive.

The cDNA came from 5'RACE with 10-nucleotide random UMIs. One entry per CDR3 protein, called by TCRdb with MiXCR from the 5' RACE reads. The sample lists tens of thousands of distinct CDR3 sequences, 4.5% to 6.5% occurring once. Many counts were recorded for this clonotype. Antigen unknown. The study, taken as a whole, reports: Repertoires from 18 of 34 multiple sclerosis patients grouped phylogenetically into a related-CDR3 cluster, suggesting a possible signature.

V lost 6 bases and J lost 2; bases outside the gene matches: 6. The CDR3 totals 14 residues. CDR1 is DFQATT and CDR2 is SNEGSKA in the germline V gene (reference sequence). V usage is TRBV20-1 and J usage is TRBJ2-1; TRBD2 aligns across 8 bases. The sample consisted of PBMCs. This clonotype was sampled from a woman aged 25 to 45 with multiple sclerosis. The CDR3 nucleotides are TGCAGTGCCCAGCCGGGACTAGCCTACAATGAGCAGTTCTTC. Protein sequence: CSAQPGLAYNEQFF.